This T cell receptor beta chain was found in a study of glioma-infiltrating T cells. Study observations and caveats: Very few CDR3 sequences were shared between tissue and blood. Tissue-blood divergence was below expectation in non-neoplastic patients, above in gliomas.

Amplification of TCR alpha and beta CDR3 regions from RNA used iRepertoire nested multiplex PCR. Tissue mRNA or PBMC total RNA, roughly 90-450 ng, went into one-step reverse transcription and amplification. TCRdb recomputed calls from the multiplex PCR reads with MiXCR, one row per CDR3 protein. The top ten clones hold around 5.2% of a sample with around 170,000 distinct CDR3 sequences, 43% of them seen once. Points on this clonotype: Antigen specificity is unknown.

Germline loops: CDR1 MNHGY, CDR2 SVAAGI. The CDR3 runs to 15 residues. Trimming left V 7 bases short and J 2 bases short, with 17 bases between. Source material: glioma tissue, nonneoplastic brain tissue, or PBMCs (not recorded which). The origin of this receptor is a human donor with low-grade glioma or glioblastoma, undergoing nonglioma brain surgery, or in good health (not recorded which). The chain links TRBV6-9 to TRBJ2-5, with a tentative D call TRBD2 (6 bases). The CDR3 region has the DNA TGTGCCAGCATTTACTTTCGGCGGGGTCAAGAGACCCAGTACTTC. Translation: CASIYFRRGQETQYF.